This TCR beta chain was found in a study of shared clonotypes between healthy human individuals. Trimming at V came to 2 bases and at J to 4 bases, leaving 3 bases not matched to a gene. From germline, CDR1 is MGHRA and CDR2 YSYEKL. The CDR3 is made up of 14 amino acids. The data were produced by immunoSEQ multiplex PCR, yet TCRdb's version contains in-frame clones alone and is incomplete. This table holds roughly 2.2 million clones, over 85% found once. The rearrangement joins TRBV4-1 to TRBJ1-1; 8 bases agree with TRBD1. The sequence derives from a man between 18 and 29 years old in good health. Some clones in this sample may be carry-over from other donors' samples. Sequencing used naive CD4+ T cells from PBMCs. As for subset: CD45RA+ positively selected. The CDR3 DNA reads TGCGCCAGCAGCCAATGGGACAGGAGCACTGAAGCTTTCTTT. Protein product: CASSQWDRSTEAFF.